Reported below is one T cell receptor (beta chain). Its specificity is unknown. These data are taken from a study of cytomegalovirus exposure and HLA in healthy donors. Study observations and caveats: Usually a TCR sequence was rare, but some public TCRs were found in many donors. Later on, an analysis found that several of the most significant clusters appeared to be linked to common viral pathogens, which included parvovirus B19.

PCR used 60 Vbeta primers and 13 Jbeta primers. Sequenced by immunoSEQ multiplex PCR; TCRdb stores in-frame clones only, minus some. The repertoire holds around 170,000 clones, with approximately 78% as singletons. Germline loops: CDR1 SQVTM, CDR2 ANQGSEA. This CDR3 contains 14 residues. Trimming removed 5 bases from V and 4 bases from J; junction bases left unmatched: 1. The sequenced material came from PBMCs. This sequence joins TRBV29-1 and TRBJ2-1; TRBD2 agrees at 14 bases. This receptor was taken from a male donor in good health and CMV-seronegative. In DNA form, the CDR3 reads TGCAGCGTTCGACTAGCGGGAGGGTACAATGAGCAGTTCTTC. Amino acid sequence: CSVRLAGGYNEQFF.